This is a list of T cell receptor beta chains from one sample in a study of blood T cell repertoires in COVID-19. The assay was immunoSEQ multiplex PCR, and TCRdb's table has in-frame clones only and misses some. The sample lists a few hundred thousand clones; around 90% were seen once. Material: peripheral blood. These TCRs come from a woman aged 25 to 39 with COVID-19, enrolled during active disease. Both conserved end residues are part of each CDR3. Each record gives: D gene, clone size, V gene, J gene, CDR3 protein, CDR3 DNA. The D gene is left open where the match is weak. The size entry is marked missing in some rows and otherwise reads once, few, many or a size class.

>-|-|TRBV19|TRBJ1-5
CASSTGNQPQHF
TGTGCCAGTAGTACAGGCAATCAGCCCCAGCATTTT
>-|-|TRBV3-1/TRBV3-2|TRBJ1-2
CASSQAGSGYTF
TGTGCCAGCAGCCAAGCCGGGTCCGGCTACACCTTC
>-|few|TRBV3-1/TRBV3-2|TRBJ1-1
CASSRHATENTEAFF
TGTGCCAGCAGCCGGCACGCGACAGAGAACACTGAAGCTTTCTTT
>TRBD1|-|TRBV7-8|TRBJ1-5
CASSLARTGNQPQHF
TGTGCCAGCAGCTTAGCAAGGACAGGAAATCAGCCCCAGCATTTT
>-|-|TRBV18|TRBJ2-3
CASSPDRLTDTQYF
TGTGCCAGCTCACCGGACAGACTCACAGATACGCAGTATTTT
>-|-|TRBV2|TRBJ2-3
CASSEARTDTQYF
TGTGCCAGCAGTGAAGCTCGGACAGATACGCAGTATTTT
>-|-|TRBV27|TRBJ2-1
CASSFGGTEGYSYNEQFF
TGTGCCAGCAGTTTTGGGGGAACGGAGGGGTACTCCTACAATGAGCAGTTCTTC
>-|few|TRBV14|TRBJ1-3
CASSQGHYGNTIYF
TGTGCCAGCAGCCAAGGACATTATGGAAACACCATATATTTT
>-|-|TRBV6-2/TRBV6-3|TRBJ2-1
CASSSTLGQSSYNEQFF
TGTGCCAGCAGTTCTACGCTAGGACAGAGCTCCTACAATGAGCAGTTCTTC
>TRBD1|-|TRBV15|TRBJ1-1
CATSRDREVYTEAFF
TGTGCCACCAGCAGGGACAGGGAAGTTTACACTGAAGCTTTCTTT
>TRBD1|few|TRBV29-1|TRBJ1-2
CSVARGQGHYTF
TGCAGCGTTGCCCGTGGACAGGGCCACTACACCTTC
>TRBD1|-|TRBV25-1|TRBJ2-1
CASSGGQGAGEQFF
TGTGCCAGCAGTGGGGGACAGGGGGCTGGTGAGCAGTTCTTC
>TRBD1|-|TRBV6-5|TRBJ2-5
CASSRGQKETQYF
TGTGCCAGCAGTAGGGGACAGAAAGAGACCCAGTACTTC
>-|-|TRBV5-6|TRBJ2-3
CASSSQVLTDTQYF
TGTGCCAGCAGCTCGCAGGTGCTTACAGATACGCAGTATTTT
>-|once|TRBV10-3|TRBJ1-2
CAISESALVYGYTF
TGTGCCATCAGTGAGTCGGCTCTGGTCTATGGCTACACCTTC
>TRBD1|-|TRBV18|TRBJ2-2
CASSPPPGQGAYAGELFF
TGTGCCAGCTCACCACCGCCGGGACAGGGGGCATACGCCGGGGAGCTGTTTTTT
>TRBD1|-|TRBV11-3|TRBJ2-5
CASRRTGSIGETQYF
TGTGCCAGCAGGAGGACAGGTTCAATTGGAGAGACCCAGTACTTC
>TRBD1|-|TRBV7-9|TRBJ1-2
CASSLSAGGSDGYTF
TGTGCCAGCAGCTTGTCCGCAGGGGGATCCGATGGCTACACCTTC
>-|-|TRBV5-4|TRBJ1-3
CASSLQVSGNTIYF
TGTGCCAGCAGCTTACAGGTCTCTGGAAACACCATATATTTT
>TRBD2|-|TRBV4-3|TRBJ2-1
CASSQAVLAGNNEQFF
TGCGCCAGCAGCCAAGCGGTACTAGCGGGGAACAATGAGCAGTTCTTC
>TRBD1|once|TRBV10-3|TRBJ2-1
CAISEHPPGQGIFEQFF
TGTGCCATCAGTGAGCACCCTCCGGGACAGGGAATATTTGAGCAGTTCTTC
>-|-|TRBV5-4|TRBJ2-2
CASSQGGGRYTGELFF
TGTGCCAGCAGCCAGGGAGGGGGGCGGTACACCGGGGAGCTGTTTTTT
>-|-|TRBV21-1|TRBJ1-2
CASSKFQASYGQDYGYTF
TGTGCCAGCAGCAAATTTCAAGCTTCATATGGACAGGACTATGGCTACACCTTC
>-|-|TRBV12-2|TRBJ1-1
CASRLAQTGGGMNTEAFF
TGTGCAAGTCGCTTAGCCCAGACAGGGGGAGGGATGAACACTGAAGCTTTCTTT
>TRBD2|-|TRBV6-5|TRBJ2-5
CASSYSGRGGQETQYF
TGTGCCAGCAGTTACTCGGGGCGGGGGGGCCAAGAGACCCAGTACTTC
>TRBD2|-|TRBV11-2|TRBJ2-7
CASSFGRVPYEQYF
TGTGCCAGCAGCTTTGGGAGGGTCCCCTACGAGCAGTACTTC
>-|-|TRBV4-3|TRBJ2-6
CASSARDWGSSGANVLTF
TGCGCCAGCAGCGCCCGGGACTGGGGCAGTTCTGGGGCCAACGTCCTGACTTTC
>-|-|TRBV2|TRBJ2-3
CASKRTGLVGTQYF
TGTGCCAGCAAAAGAACTGGCCTAGTTGGTACGCAGTATTTT
>TRBD1|-|TRBV6-4|TRBJ1-2
CASSEGQEYGYTF
TGTGCCAGCAGTGAAGGACAGGAGTATGGCTACACCTTC
>TRBD1|-|TRBV16|TRBJ1-6
CASSHPTGGASYNSPLHF
TGTGCCAGCAGCCACCCGACAGGGGGCGCGTCCTATAATTCACCCCTCCACTTT
>-|-|TRBV6-2/TRBV6-3|TRBJ2-3
CASSYSGPWGRRYTDTQYF
TGTGCCAGCAGTTACTCGGGTCCCTGGGGCAGGAGATACACAGATACGCAGTATTTT
>-|-|TRBV7-9|TRBJ1-1
CASSLSSGQNTEAFF
TGTGCCAGCAGCTTATCCTCAGGACAGAACACTGAAGCTTTCTTT
>TRBD1|-|TRBV11-2|TRBJ1-1
CASSLSGGSTEAFF
TGTGCCAGCAGCTTATCAGGGGGCTCGACTGAAGCTTTCTTT
>-|-|TRBV7-9|TRBJ1-1
CASGGREAFF
TGTGCCAGCGGGGGGAGGGAAGCTTTCTTT
>TRBD1|-|TRBV30|TRBJ1-3
CAWGTGLYSGNTIYF
TGTGCCTGGGGGACAGGGCTGTACTCTGGAAACACCATATATTTT
>-|-|TRBV3-1/TRBV3-2|TRBJ1-5
CASSHRGVQHF
TGTGCCAGCAGCCACCGGGGGGTCCAGCATTTT
>-|-|TRBV21-1|TRBJ2-2
CATPRDRRNTGELFF
TGTGCCACCCCCAGGGACAGAAGGAACACCGGGGAGCTGTTTTTT
>TRBD2|-|TRBV29-1|TRBJ2-3
CSVGGIGVPSRLAEGTDTQYF
TGCAGCGTTGGTGGTATCGGGGTCCCTTCAAGACTAGCGGAGGGCACAGATACGCAGTATTTT
>TRBD1|-|TRBV6-2/TRBV6-3|TRBJ1-2
CASSSLARGQPYGYTF
TGTGCCAGCAGTTCCTTGGCGCGGGGACAGCCCTATGGCTACACCTTC
>-|-|TRBV6-5|TRBJ1-2
CASSYSPRDYGYTF
TGTGCCAGCAGTTACTCCCCTCGGGACTATGGCTACACCTTC
>-|-|TRBV2|TRBJ2-2
CASGGANTGELFF
TGTGCCAGCGGCGGGGCGAACACCGGGGAGCTGTTTTTT
>TRBD2|-|TRBV25-1|TRBJ2-7
CASRTRPGTTNSYEQYF
TGTGCCAGCAGAACACGGCCAGGGACTACAAACTCCTACGAGCAGTACTTC
>-|-|TRBV19|TRBJ2-2
CARTTRDLKTGVTGELFF
TGTGCCCGAACAACCCGGGACCTTAAAACGGGGGTCACCGGGGAGCTGTTTTTT
>TRBD1|-|TRBV27|TRBJ2-3
CASSLKDRSTDTQYF
TGTGCCAGCAGTTTAAAGGACAGGTCGACAGATACGCAGTATTTT
>TRBD1|-|TRBV19|TRBJ1-2
CASQGQPQRIGGYTF
TGTGCCAGCCAGGGACAGCCCCAGCGAATCGGTGGCTACACCTTC
>TRBD2|-|TRBV18|TRBJ2-2
CASSPGLAGNTGELFF
TGTGCCAGCTCACCGGGCCTAGCGGGGAACACCGGGGAGCTGTTTTTT
>TRBD2|few|TRBV27|TRBJ2-1
CASSRGTRAFF
TGTGCCAGCAGCAGAGGGACTAGAGCGTTCTTC
>-|-|TRBV7-9|TRBJ1-1
CASSLGGRGNYTEAFF
TGTGCCAGCAGCTTAGGAGGGCGCGGAAACTACACTGAAGCTTTCTTT
>TRBD2|-|TRBV2|TRBJ2-5
CASSEGLAGVGETQYF
TGTGCCAGCAGTGAGGGACTAGCGGGAGTGGGGGAGACCCAGTACTTC
>-|once|TRBV4-1|TRBJ2-7
CASSQDTQNAYEQYF
TGCGCCAGCAGCCAAGATACCCAGAATGCCTACGAGCAGTACTTC